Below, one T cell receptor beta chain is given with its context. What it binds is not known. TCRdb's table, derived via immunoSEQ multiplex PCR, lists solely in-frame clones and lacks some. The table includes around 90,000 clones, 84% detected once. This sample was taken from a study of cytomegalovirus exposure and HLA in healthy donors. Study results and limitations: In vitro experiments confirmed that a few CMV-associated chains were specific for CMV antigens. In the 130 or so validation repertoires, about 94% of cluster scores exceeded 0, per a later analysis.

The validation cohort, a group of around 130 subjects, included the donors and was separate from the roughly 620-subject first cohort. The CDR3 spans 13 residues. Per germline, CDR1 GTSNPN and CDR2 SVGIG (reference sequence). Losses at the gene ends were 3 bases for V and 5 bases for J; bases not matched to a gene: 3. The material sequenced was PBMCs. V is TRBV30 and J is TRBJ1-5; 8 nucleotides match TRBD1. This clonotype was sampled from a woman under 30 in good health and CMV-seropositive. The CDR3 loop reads CAWSAGGDQPQHF. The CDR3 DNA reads TGTGCCTGGAGCGCAGGGGGCGATCAGCCCCAGCATTTT.